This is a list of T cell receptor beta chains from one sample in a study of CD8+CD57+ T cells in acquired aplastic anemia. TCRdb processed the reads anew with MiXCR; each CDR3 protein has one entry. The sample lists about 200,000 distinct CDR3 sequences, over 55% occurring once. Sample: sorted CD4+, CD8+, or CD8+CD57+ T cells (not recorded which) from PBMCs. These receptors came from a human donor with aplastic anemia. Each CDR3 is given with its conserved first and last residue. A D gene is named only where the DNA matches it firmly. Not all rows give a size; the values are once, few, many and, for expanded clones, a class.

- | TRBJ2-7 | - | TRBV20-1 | TGCAGTGCTAGGACAGGTGCGTACGAGCAGTACTTC | CSARTGAYEQYF
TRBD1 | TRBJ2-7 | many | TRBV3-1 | TGTGCCAGCAGCCAAGAAGGGACAGGGTTCTACGAGCAGTACTTC | CASSQEGTGFYEQYF
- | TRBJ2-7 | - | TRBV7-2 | TGTGCCAGCAGCTATGCCTCGGGCCCCTACGAGCAGTACTTC | CASSYASGPYEQYF
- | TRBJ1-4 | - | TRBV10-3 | TGTGCCATCAGTGAGAAGGTGGGGGCTAATGAAAAACTGTTTTTT | CAISEKVGANEKLFF
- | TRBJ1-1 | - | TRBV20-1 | TGCAGTGCTACGGGACCCGAGGGACGAGGAATCTTT | CSATGPEGRGIF
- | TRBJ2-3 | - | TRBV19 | TGTGCCAGTTCCGATGAGCGGGGCACAGATACGCAGTATTTT | CASSDERGTDTQYF
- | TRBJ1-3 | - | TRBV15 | TGTGCCACCAGCAGAGATAGGCCTGGAAACACCATATATTTT | CATSRDRPGNTIYF
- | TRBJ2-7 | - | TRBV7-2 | TGTGCCAGCAGCTTCCACCGGCGCGAGCAGTACTTC | CASSFHRREQYF
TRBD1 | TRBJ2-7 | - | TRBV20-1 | TGCAGTGCTAGAGATCTGGGGACAGTTTACGAGCAGTACTTC | CSARDLGTVYEQYF
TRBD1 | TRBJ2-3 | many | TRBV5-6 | TGTGCCAGCAGCTCAGACAACCGGGACAGGGTAAAAGCAGATACGCAGTATTTT | CASSSDNRDRVKADTQYF
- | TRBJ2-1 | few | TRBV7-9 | TGTGCCAGCAGCCAACGAGACCTCGAGCAGTTCTTC | CASSQRDLEQFF
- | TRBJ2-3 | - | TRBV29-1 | TGCGGCGTTGAGGCAGGCGCTAGCACAGATACGCAGTATTTT | CGVEAGASTDTQYF
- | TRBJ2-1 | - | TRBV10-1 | TGCGCCAGCAGTGAGCCGGGGACGGAACGGAATGAGCAGTTCTTC | CASSEPGTERNEQFF
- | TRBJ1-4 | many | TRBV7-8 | TGTGCCATCCCCGAGGGAGACACAACTAATGAAAAACTGTTTTTT | CAIPEGDTTNEKLFF
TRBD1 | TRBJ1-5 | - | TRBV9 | TGTGCCAGCAGCCCGGGACAGTCGAATCAGCCCCAGCATTTT | CASSPGQSNQPQHF
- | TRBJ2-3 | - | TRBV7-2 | TGTGCCAGCAGCTTAGTCGGTAGCGGAGATACGCAGTATTTT | CASSLVGSGDTQYF
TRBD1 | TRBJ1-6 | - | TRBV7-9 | TGTGCCAGCAGGGAAGGGACAGGGACCTATAATTCACCCCTCCACTTT | CASREGTGTYNSPLHF
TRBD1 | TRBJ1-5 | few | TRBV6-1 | TGTGCCACGGAAGGGACAGGGGACGTAGGGCCCCAGCATTTT | CATEGTGDVGPQHF
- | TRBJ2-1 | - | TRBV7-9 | TGTGCCAGCAGCTTACCGGCAGGGGCGGAAAATGAGCAGTTCTTC | CASSLPAGAENEQFF
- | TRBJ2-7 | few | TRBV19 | TGTGCCAGTAGTATAGATGTTGGGGCAGCCTACGAGCAGTACTTC | CASSIDVGAAYEQYF
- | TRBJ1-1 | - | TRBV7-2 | TGTGACAGCAGTTTTGACCCGCTAGGAGAAGCTTTCTTT | CDSSFDPLGEAFF
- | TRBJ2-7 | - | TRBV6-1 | TGTGCCAGCAGTCTGACAGTAAATGAGCAGTACTTC | CASSLTVNEQYF
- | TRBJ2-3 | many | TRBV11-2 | TGTGCCAGCAGCCCTTTCAAGGGGGTCCCCACAGATACGCAGTATTTT | CASSPFKGVPTDTQYF
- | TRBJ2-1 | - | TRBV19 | TGTTCCAGTAGTAAGGTGGGGTCCTACAATGAGCAGTTATTC | CSSSKVGSYNEQLF
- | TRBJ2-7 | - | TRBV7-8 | TGTGCCAGCAGCCACTCGAGGGTGGGTTACGAGCAGTACTTC | CASSHSRVGYEQYF
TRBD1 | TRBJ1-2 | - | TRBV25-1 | TGTGCCAGCAGAACAGGGGAGGGGTTCGGTGGCTACACCTTC | CASRTGEGFGGYTF
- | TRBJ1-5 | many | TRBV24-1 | TGTGCCACCCGGGGGCGGGGGGGGGATCAGCCCCAGCATTTT | CATRGRGGDQPQHF
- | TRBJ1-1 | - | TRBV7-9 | TGTGCCAGCACCCCTAATGGCACTGAAGCTTTCTTT | CASTPNGTEAFF
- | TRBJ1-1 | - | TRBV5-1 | TGCGCCAGCAGCTGGGGATCTACAGGAGGAACTGAAGCTTTCTTT | CASSWGSTGGTEAFF
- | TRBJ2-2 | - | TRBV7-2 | TGTGCCAGCAGCTTCTTCAGGAACACCGGGGAGCTGTTTTTT | CASSFFRNTGELFF
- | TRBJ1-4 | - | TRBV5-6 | TGTTCCAGCAGCTTCCTCCTTGATGAAAAACTGTTTTTT | CSSSFLLDEKLFF
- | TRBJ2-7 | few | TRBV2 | TGTGCCAGCAAAGCTTTCTTCTCTGCCTACGAGCAGTACTTC | CASKAFFSAYEQYF
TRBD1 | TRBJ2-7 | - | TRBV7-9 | TGTGTCAGCAGCTTAGCCGGGACAGGGGCCTACGAGCAGTACTTC | CVSSLAGTGAYEQYF
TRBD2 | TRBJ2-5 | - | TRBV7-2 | TGTGCCAGCAGCTGGGGGGAGGGTTTAGGGACCCAGTACTTC | CASSWGEGLGTQYF
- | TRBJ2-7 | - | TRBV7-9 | TGTGCCAGCAGCTCTGAAGGGGATTTGAGGCCCTACGAGCAGTACTTC | CASSSEGDLRPYEQYF
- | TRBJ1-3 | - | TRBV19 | TGTGCCAGTAGTAGACAGGTCTCTGGAAACACCATATATTTT | CASSRQVSGNTIYF
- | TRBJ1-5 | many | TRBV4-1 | TGCGCCAGCAGCCAAATGGGGAGGGCTGGAGGCCAGCCCCAGCATTTT | CASSQMGRAGGQPQHF
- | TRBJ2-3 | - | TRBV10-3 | TGTGCCATCAGTTGGACTAACCCCACAGATACGCAGTATTTT | CAISWTNPTDTQYF
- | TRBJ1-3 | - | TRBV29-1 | TGCAGCGTGGACCCTTCGAGAAACTCTGGAAACACCATATATTTT | CSVDPSRNSGNTIYF
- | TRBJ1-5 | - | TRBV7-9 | TGTGCCAGCAGCTCCCCGACAGGCCGTCAGCCCCAGCATTTT | CASSSPTGRQPQHF
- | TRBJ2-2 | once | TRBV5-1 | TGCGCCAGCAGCTTGACCGTCGGGCCCGGGGAGCTGTTTTTT | CASSLTVGPGELFF
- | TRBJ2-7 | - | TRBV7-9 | TGTGCCAGCAGCTTACCCCGGACAGATCAGTACTTC | CASSLPRTDQYF
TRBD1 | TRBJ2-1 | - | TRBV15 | TGTGCCACCAGCAGCTCCAGGTCGGGACAGGACTACAATGAGCAGTTCTTC | CATSSSRSGQDYNEQFF
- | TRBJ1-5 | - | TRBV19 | TGTGCCAGTCTACAGAGCCTGGGCAATCAGCCCCAGCATTTT | CASLQSLGNQPQHF
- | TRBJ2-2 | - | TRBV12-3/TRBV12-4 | TGTGCCAGCACCCCTGGGAGCACCGGGGAGCTGTTTTTT | CASTPGSTGELFF
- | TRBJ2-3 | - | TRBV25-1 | TGTGCCAGCAGTGAATTTAAAGGACCAGATACGCAGTATTTT | CASSEFKGPDTQYF
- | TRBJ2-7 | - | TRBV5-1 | TGCGCCAGCAGCTTGGCCCCGGGAAACTACGAGCAGTACTTC | CASSLAPGNYEQYF
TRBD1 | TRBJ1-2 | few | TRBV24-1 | TGTGCCACCAGTGATACCGGACAGGGTGTGCATGGCTACACCTTC | CATSDTGQGVHGYTF
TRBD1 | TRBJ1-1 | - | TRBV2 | TGTGCCAGCAGTTCCAGGGGGCGCACTGAAGCTTTCTTT | CASSSRGRTEAFF
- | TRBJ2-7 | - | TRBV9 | TGTGCCAGCAGCGCGCGGGACTTAGCTTACGAGCAGTACTTC | CASSARDLAYEQYF
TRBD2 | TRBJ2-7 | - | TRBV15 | TGTGCCACCAGCAGGACGATAGCGGGAGGCCCTGGCGAGCAGTACTTC | CATSRTIAGGPGEQYF